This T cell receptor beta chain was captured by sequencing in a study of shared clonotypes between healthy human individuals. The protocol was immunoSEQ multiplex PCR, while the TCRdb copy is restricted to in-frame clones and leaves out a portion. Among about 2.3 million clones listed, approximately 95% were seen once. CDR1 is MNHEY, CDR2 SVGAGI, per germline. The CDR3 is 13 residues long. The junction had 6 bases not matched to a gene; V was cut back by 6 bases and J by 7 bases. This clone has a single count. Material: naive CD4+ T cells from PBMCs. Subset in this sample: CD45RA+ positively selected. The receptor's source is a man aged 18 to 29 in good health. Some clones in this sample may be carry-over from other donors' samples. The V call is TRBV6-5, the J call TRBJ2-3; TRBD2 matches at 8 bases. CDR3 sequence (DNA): TGTGCCAGCAGCGGGAGGGCCCTCTATACGCAGTATTTT. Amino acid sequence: CASSGRALYTQYF.